Each of the 22 T cell receptor beta chains below was sequenced from the same sample in a study of T cells in Graves' hyperthyroidism and ophthalmopathy (dated by TCRdb to the late 2010s). Library generation was performed with multiplex PCR. Instrument on record: Illumina HiSeq 2000. The TCR beta CDR3 regions were amplified from the RNA transcripts. The TCR CDR3 was subjected to a first round of RT-PCR using the HTBI primer set and the Qiagen OneStep RT-PCR kit. Using fastp at Q25 and MiXCR, TCRdb reprocessed the public reads and kept productive beta chains. CDR3 protein duplicates are merged, each entry listing the most common genes and DNA. The sample table holds approximately 270,000 distinct CDR3 sequences, of which approximately 14% were seen once. Of the sample, roughly 14% falls within the top ten clones. Sequenced: blood. These receptors all stem from a middle-aged woman with Graves' hyperthyroidism that later progressed to Graves' ophthalmopathy.

This clonotype has a count of ten or more. The junction differs from germline at one of its ends, possibly a read error. The V call is TRBV28, the J call TRBJ1-5; D is ambiguous. The CDR3 has 14 residues. Germline CDR1 MDHEN, CDR2 SYDVKM. The CDR3 nucleotides read TGTGCCTGCAGCCCGGGAACCCCCAATCAGCCCCAGCATTTT. Translation gives CACSPGTPNQPQHF.

This clonotype was observed at least ten times. J is TRBJ2-5 and V is TRBV12-3 or TRBV12-4; TRBD2 matches 7 bases. The CDR3 loop spans 15 amino acids. The V and J ends lost 1 base and 2 bases, in that order; junction bases with no gene match: 4. The CDR3 reads CASSLGDYRQETQYF. The CDR3 DNA reads as TGTGCCAGCAGTTTAGGGGACTACAGACAAGAGACCCAGTACTTC.

This clonotype was seen ten or more times. The V gene is TRBV5-8, the J gene TRBJ1-6; unclear D gene. Germline CDR1 is SGHTS and CDR2 is YDEGEE. V gave up 2 bases and J gave up 9 bases, with 3 bases separating them. The CDR3 is 11 amino acids. The CDR3 bases are TGTGCCAGCAGCTTTTTTTCACCCCTCCACTTT. Translation: CASSFFSPLHF.

This clonotype was counted ten times or more. The genes are TRBV10-3 and TRBJ2-5; D gene unclear. V shed 4 bases and J shed 5 bases, with 17 bases lying between them. The CDR3 runs to 15 residues. CDR1 is ENHRY, CDR2 SYGVKD, per germline. The CDR3 DNA sequence: TGTGCCATCAGTGCCTCAAACCAAAACGGGGAGACCCAGTACTTC. Amino acids: CAISASNQNGETQYF.

About this clonotype: The junction departs from germline at one end; a sequencing error may be responsible. The chain has TRBV19 and TRBJ2-6; 9 nucleotides align to TRBD1. This CDR3 region has 18 residues. Germline CDR1 is LNHDA and CDR2 is SQIVND (reference sequence). DNA of the CDR3: TGTGCCAGTAGTTCACCCGGGACAGGGTATTCTGAGGCCAACGTCCTGACTTTC. It codes for CASSSPGTGYSEANVLTF. The full variable domain, with the rest looked up from reference TRBV19 and TRBJ2-6, is DGGITQSPKYLFRKEGQNVTLSCEQNLNHDAMYWYRQDPGQGLRLIYYSQIVNDFQKGDIAEGYSVSREKKESFPLTVTSAQKNPTAFYLCASSSPGTGYSEANVLTFGAGSRLTVL.

In this sample, this clonotype turned up many times. The chain couples TRBV2 to TRBJ2-7; a possible D gene is TRBD2 (6 bases). Trimming shortened V by 4 bases and J by 3 bases, and 10 bases separated the two germline ends. Germline loops: CDR1 SNHLY, CDR2 FYNNEI. This CDR3 spans 13 amino acids. This CDR3 reads CASSGGELYEQYF. CDR3 bases: TGTGCCAGCAGTGGCGGGGAGCTCTACGAGCAGTACTTC.

This clonotype was detected many times. The chain links TRBV28 to TRBJ2-6, with D unclear. CDR1 and CDR2 from the germline V gene are MDHEN and SYDVKM. V lost 6 bases, J lost 1 base, and 10 bases lay in between. This CDR3 is built from 15 residues. The CDR3 bases are TGTGCCAGCAGCATGCCACTGTCTGGGGCCAACGTCCTGACTTTC. This translates into CASSMPLSGANVLTF.

A few counts support this clonotype. J is TRBJ2-1 and V is TRBV24-1; D gene uncertain. Trimming pared 3 bases from V and 5 bases from J, leaving 10 bases between. The V gene's germline CDR1 is KGHDR and CDR2 SFDVKD. This CDR3 region has 14 residues. The CDR3: CATSDTLRNNEQFF. CDR3 in DNA: TGTGCCACCAGTGATACCTTGAGGAACAATGAGCAGTTCTTC.

Comment on this clonotype: The junction does not match germline at one end; this may be a read error. The chain has TRBV7-3 and TRBJ2-3, with 10 bases fitting TRBD2. The germline V gene encodes CDR1 SGHTA and CDR2 FQGTGA. The CDR3 is 18 amino acids. The CDR3 sequence is CASSLRPSGSDRVDTQYF. DNA for the CDR3: TGTGCCAGCAGTTTAAGGCCTAGCGGGAGCGACCGGGTAGATACGCAGTATTTT.

The chain joins TRBV30 to TRBJ1-2, with 12 bases matching TRBD1. Germline lookup yields CDR1 GTSNPN and CDR2 SVGIG (reference sequence). This CDR3 spans 15 amino acids. Trimming at V came to 0 bases and at J to 6 bases, leaving 5 bases not matched to a gene. The CDR3 DNA sequence: TGTGCCTGGAGTGTATTTGGGACAGGGGGCAATGGCTACACCTTC. Residues: CAWSVFGTGGNGYTF.

This chain links TRBV28 with TRBJ2-7; 9 bases fit TRBD1. Trimming removed 3 bases from V and 4 bases from J; junction bases left unmatched: 7. Germline CDR1 reads MDHEN; CDR2 reads SYDVKM. The CDR3 has 15 residues. The CDR3 DNA sequence: TGTGCCAGCAGTTTTCGGGGGACAGGGTGGTACGAGCAGTACTTC. This encodes CASSFRGTGWYEQYF. The entire variable domain, with the rest obtained from reference TRBV28 and TRBJ2-7, is as follows: DVKVTQSSRYLVKRTGEKVFLECVQDMDHENMFWYRQDPGLGLRLIYFSYDVKMKEKGDIPEGYSVSREKKERFSLILESASTNQTSMYLCASSFRGTGWYEQYFGPGTRLTVT.

This clonotype was seen ten or more times. J is TRBJ2-1 and V is TRBV28; 9 nucleotides align to TRBD2. The CDR3 consists of 17 residues. V gave up 5 bases and J gave up 5 bases; unmatched junction bases: 13. CDR1 is MDHEN, CDR2 SYDVKM, per germline. CDR3 sequence reads: CASSLHPVAGGNNEQFF. The CDR3 DNA is TGTGCCAGCAGTCTCCACCCGGTGGCGGGAGGGAACAATGAGCAGTTCTTC.

By sample fraction, this clonotype is medium-sized. V is TRBV12-3 or TRBV12-4 and J is TRBJ1-1; D remains unclear. CDR3 length: 14 amino acids. Trimming stripped 3 bases from V and 8 bases from J, with 16 bases between. The CDR3 DNA is TGTGCCAGCAGTTTCGGTGGGCGGGCGTCCGAAGCTTTCTTT. As protein: CASSFGGRASEAFF.

This clonotype was seen ten or more times. The V gene is TRBV7-9, the J gene TRBJ2-3; 12 bases align to TRBD2. In germline, CDR1 is SEHNR, CDR2 FQNEAQ (reference sequence). V was clipped by 5 bases and J by 3 bases; unmatched bases: 6. This CDR3 is built from 16 residues. The CDR3 region has the DNA TGTGCCAGCAGCCCCTGGACTAGCGGGATTACAGATACGCAGTATTTT. Residues: CASSPWTSGITDTQYF.

Remarks on this clonotype: Being one base from a much bigger clone, this may be a read error. The V gene is TRBV27, the J gene TRBJ2-1, with D perhaps being TRBD1 or TRBD2 (5 bases each). There are 14 residues in the CDR3. Between the trimmed V and J ends, which lost 10 bases and 2 bases, there was a span of 15 bases. Looked up from germline, CDR1 is MNHEY and CDR2 is SMNVEV (reference sequence). The CDR3 bases are TGTGCCACCACTGCTGGGGACCCCTACAATGAGCAGTTCTTC. Residues: CATTAGDPYNEQFF.

The table lists this clonotype with a few counts. This chain uses TRBV6-1 with TRBJ2-5, with D perhaps TRBD1 (5 bases). V gave up 6 bases and J gave up 2 bases, with 10 bases separating them. The CDR3 has 13 residues. The germline V gene encodes CDR1 MNHNS and CDR2 SASEGT. CDR3 DNA: TGTGCCAGCAGAGACAGTGGACAAGAGACCCAGTACTTC. Translating it yields CASRDSGQETQYF.

On this clonotype: A read error is possible here, since a much larger clone lies one base away. The chain links TRBV27 to TRBJ2-7, with D tentatively TRBD1 (6 bases). This CDR3 is built from 14 residues. Germline CDR1 reads MNHEY; CDR2 reads SMNVEV (reference sequence). V lost 10 bases and J lost 2, with 18 bases in between. CDR3 amino acids: CANRQWDTAYEQYF. Here the CDR3 DNA reads TGTGCCAACAGGCAATGGGACACCGCCTACGAGCAGTACTTC.

Many counts were recorded for this clonotype. The chain employs TRBV6-5 and TRBJ2-7; maybe TRBD2 (6 bases). The CDR3 is 13 amino acids. Trimming removed 0 bases from V and 6 bases from J, with 9 bases in between. CDR1 MNHEY and CDR2 SVGAGI come from the germline V gene. The CDR3 coding sequence is TGTGCCAGCAGTTACTCGTCCGGGGGCGAGCAGTACTTC. Residues: CASSYSSGGEQYF.

The chain recombines TRBV18 with TRBJ2-7, with TRBD2 matching over 9 bases. V dropped 4 bases and J dropped 4; count of bases not matched to a gene: 14. From germline, CDR1 is KGHSH and CDR2 LQKENI. This CDR3 is 17 amino acids long. The chain's CDR3 is CASSRTRLAGDRYEQYF. The CDR3, as DNA: TGTGCCAGCTCACGCACCCGATTAGCGGGAGATAGGTACGAGCAGTACTTC. The whole variable domain, filled in from reference TRBV18 and TRBJ2-7, reads NAGVMQNPRHLVRRRGQEARLRCSPMKGHSHVYWYRQLPEEGLKFMVYLQKENIIDESGMPKERFSAEFPKEGPSILRIQQVVRGDSAAYFCASSRTRLAGDRYEQYFGPGTRLTVT.

This clonotype was seen ten or more times. The rearrangement links TRBV6-1 to TRBJ2-1, with a weak D call TRBD2 (6 bases). Germline V gene lookup returns CDR1 MNHNS and CDR2 SASEGT. The V end was cut by 5 bases, the J end by 3 bases, with 14 bases between. The CDR3 is 15 amino acids. In DNA form, the CDR3 reads TGTGCCAGCAGTTCCCTCCGGGAGAGCTACAATGAGCAGTTCTTC. Translating it yields CASSSLRESYNEQFF.

This clonotype was seen only a few times. CDR3 sequence (DNA): TGTGCCAGTACGCCCGTATCAGGCCAGCCCCAGCATTTT. Translating gives CASTPVSGQPQHF. The chain employs TRBV19 and TRBJ1-5; D is unresolved. The V end was cut by 7 bases, the J end by 7 bases, with 14 bases between. CDR3 length equals 13 residues. The germline CDR1 and CDR2 sequences are LNHDA and SQIVND (reference sequence). The variable domain in full, with the rest retrieved from reference TRBV19 and TRBJ1-5, is DGGITQSPKYLFRKEGQNVTLSCEQNLNHDAMYWYRQDPGQGLRLIYYSQIVNDFQKGDIAEGYSVSREKKESFPLTVTSAQKNPTAFYLCASTPVSGQPQHFGDGTRLSIL.

This clonotype has at least ten counts. The rearrangement links TRBV3-1 to TRBJ1-6; D unresolved. V shed 0 bases and J shed 16 bases, with 13 bases lying between them. This CDR3 contains 13 residues. Germline values: CDR1 LGHDT, CDR2 YNNKEL (reference sequence). CDR3 loop: CASSQEARKVLHF. In DNA form, the CDR3 reads TGTGCCAGCAGCCAAGAAGCCAGGAAGGTGCTCCACTTT.